What follows are 2 T cell receptor beta chains derived from one specimen sequenced in a study of blood T cell repertoires in COVID-19. Data came from immunoSEQ multiplex PCR; TCRdb stores just in-frame clones and leaves some out. Altogether some 74,000 clones are present, roughly nine tenths being singletons, with the ten largest covering just over 2.5%. Source material: peripheral blood. These receptors all stem from a man in his fifties or sixties with COVID-19, enrolled during active disease.

Judged by abundance, this clone is medium-sized. This sample includes further DNA sequences coding for the same CDR3. The chain joins TRBV19 to TRBJ1-5; TRBD1 matches 10 bases. From germline, CDR1 is LNHDA and CDR2 SQIVND (reference sequence). Trimming cost V 5 bases and J 2 bases; bases outside gene matches: 0. The CDR3 is 14 amino acids. This chain's CDR3 is CASSGTGGNQPQHF. CDR3 coding DNA: TGTGCCAGTAGTGGGACAGGGGGCAATCAGCCCCAGCATTTT.

The chain combines TRBV10-3 with TRBJ2-7, with 8 positions matching TRBD1. Germline V gene lookup returns CDR1 ENHRY and CDR2 SYGVKD. Trimming cost V 4 bases and J 6 bases; bases outside gene matches: 2. The CDR3 has 12 residues. The CDR3 region is CAISADRGEQYF. As DNA, the CDR3 is TGTGCCATCAGTGCAGACAGGGGCGAGCAGTACTTC.